This T cell receptor (beta chain) was observed in a study of monozygotic twins with inflammatory bowel disease. Germline V lookup: CDR1 ENHRY, CDR2 SYGVKD. The CDR3 covers 15 residues. Each TCR library consumed about 3,700 ng of total RNA. From the 5' RACE reads, TCRdb lists one entry per CDR3 protein and no DNA. This repertoire includes fewer than 350,000 distinct CDR3 sequences. The chain uses TRBV10-3 and TRBJ2-3; TCRdb lists TRBD1, though no DNA is available to test this call. The sequence was obtained from a human donor with ulcerative colitis or Crohn's disease, or a healthy co-twin of an affected twin (not recorded which). Sequencing was performed on blood. CDR3 region: CAISAGQGGADTQYF.